Listed here are 18 T cell receptor beta chains from one sample, sequenced in a study of neurological immune-mediated disorders. TCRdb called the 5' RACE reads again in MiXCR, with one record for every CDR3 protein. The top ten clones hold roughly 1.9% of a sample with roughly 60,000 distinct CDR3 sequences, approximately 10% of them seen once. The sequenced material came from PBMCs. These receptors were collected from a man between 60 and 70 years old in good health.

In this sample, this clonotype turned up many times. The chain has TRBV19 and TRBJ2-7; D gene ambiguous. The V and J ends lost 5 bases and 2 bases respectively, with 16 bases between them. Looked up from germline, CDR1 is LNHDA and CDR2 is SQIVND (reference sequence). The CDR3 length is 15 residues. CDR3 amino acids: CASSLSPSAAYEQYF. The CDR3 DNA follows: TGTGCCAGTAGTCTTTCGCCCTCGGCAGCCTACGAGCAGTACTTC.

This clonotype was seen many times. This chain uses TRBV6-5 with TRBJ2-2; D not certain. Germline V gives CDR1 MNHEY, CDR2 SVGAGI. V lost 6 bases, J lost 4 bases, and 15 bases lay in between. The CDR3 is 15 residues long. The CDR3 DNA is TGTGCCAGCAGCCCAACGGTGGGAAGCACCGGGGAGCTGTTTTTT. Translating it yields CASSPTVGSTGELFF.

The sample holds many counts of this clonotype. The chain uses TRBV18 and TRBJ1-2; 8 nucleotides match TRBD1. CDR1 KGHSH and CDR2 LQKENI come from the germline V gene. This CDR3 contains 15 residues. The junction had 4 bases not matched to a gene; V was cut back by 1 base and J by 3 bases. CDR3 protein: CASSPLETGDYGYTF. As DNA, the CDR3 is TGTGCCAGCTCACCACTAGAGACAGGGGACTATGGCTACACCTTC.

This clonotype appeared many times. The chain combines TRBV28 with TRBJ2-7, with D uncertain. Germline values: CDR1 MDHEN, CDR2 SYDVKM. The CDR3 is 17 amino acids. Trimming cost V 5 bases and J 2 bases, with 22 bases left between them. CDR3: CASSQKIVGVGPYEQYF. DNA for the CDR3: TGTGCCAGCAGTCAAAAAATTGTTGGGGTCGGGCCCTACGAGCAGTACTTC.

This clonotype has at least ten counts. The chain combines TRBV5-6 with TRBJ1-2, with TRBD1 matching over 9 bases. Germline lookup yields CDR1 SGHDT and CDR2 YYEEEE. With 4 bases clipped from V and 4 bases from J, the junction kept 8 bases outside the gene matches. CDR3 size: 15 residues. The CDR3 protein is CASSDPNRGPYGYTF. The CDR3 nucleotides are TGTGCCAGCAGCGACCCCAACAGGGGGCCCTATGGCTACACCTTC. Drawing the rest from reference TRBV5-6 and TRBJ1-2, the complete variable domain is DAGVTQSPTHLIKTRGQQVTLRCSPKSGHDTVSWYQQALGQGPQFIFQYYEEEERQRGNFPDRFSGHQFPNYSSELNVNALLLGDSALYLCASSDPNRGPYGYTFGSGTRLTVV.

This clonotype was seen repeatedly, ten times or more. The rearrangement uses TRBV20-1 and TRBJ2-4; 8 bases line up with TRBD2. Unmatched junction bases numbered 10, after V lost 3 bases and J lost 0 bases. This CDR3 comprises 17 residues. Germline V gene data show CDR1 as DFQATT and CDR2 as SNEGSKA (reference sequence). CDR3 region: CSARETSETLAKNIQYF. DNA of the CDR3: TGCAGTGCTAGGGAGACTAGCGAAACACTAGCCAAAAACATTCAGTACTTC.

CDR3 sequence: CASSLGLAGGVEQFF. In DNA, the CDR3 is TGTGCCAGCAGTTTGGGACTAGCGGGGGGTGTTGAGCAGTTCTTC. V is TRBV12-3 or TRBV12-4 and J is TRBJ2-1; TRBD2 aligns across 15 bases. V was pared by 3 bases and J by 9 bases, with 3 bases of the junction left unmatched. This CDR3 is 15 amino acids long.

As for this clonotype: At one boundary the junction diverges from the germline segment, which might be a read error. The J gene is TRBJ2-7, the V gene TRBV27; D perhaps matches TRBD1 (5 bases). The germline CDR1 and CDR2 sequences are MNHEY and SMNVEV (reference sequence). The CDR3 totals 15 residues. CDR3 sequence reads: CDSRKTAQGIYEQYF. The CDR3 DNA follows: TGTGACAGCAGAAAAACGGCTCAGGGTATCTACGAGCAGTACTTC.

A word on this clonotype: Lacking the conserved final phenylalanine or tryptophan, this CDR3 likely reflects a read error. V gene TRBV24-1 combines with J gene TRBJ1-1; no definite D call. Germline CDR1 and CDR2: KGHDR and SFDVKD. The V end was cut by 9 bases, the J end by 6 bases, with 16 bases between. This CDR3 comprises 13 residues. DNA of the CDR3: TGTGCCACCGGTCCTAGGCGGGGTTCTGAAGCTTTCTTA. It yields the protein CATGPRRGSEAFL.

In its sample, this clonotype was seen many times. The chain combines TRBV14 with TRBJ1-1; no clear D. The CDR3 extends over 12 amino acids. Germline-derived CDR1 and CDR2 are SGHDN and FVKESK. V lost 1 base and J lost 6, with 6 bases in between. CDR3 DNA sequence: TGTGCCAGCAGCCAAGTTACAGCTGAAGCTTTCTTT. It yields the protein CASSQVTAEAFF.

This clonotype came up many times. This chain links TRBV7-8 with TRBJ1-1, with 7 bases lining up with TRBD1. Germline assignment: CDR1 SGHVS and CDR2 FQNEAQ. The V gene end was trimmed by 10 bases and the J gene end by 0 bases; junction bases not matched to a gene: 5. The CDR3 sequence is 13 residues long. CDR3: CATLGQLNTEAFF. CDR3 coding DNA: TGTGCCACCTTGGGACAGTTGAACACTGAAGCTTTCTTT.

This clonotype appeared many times. This sequence joins TRBV20-1 and TRBJ1-2; D call uncertain. Germline V gene data show CDR1 as DFQATT and CDR2 as SNEGSKA (reference sequence). Trimming took 0 bases from V and 2 from J, leaving 4 bases between them. The CDR3 consists of 12 residues. The CDR3 DNA is TGCAGTGCTAGAGACGGGAACTATGGCTACACCTTC. This gives the protein CSARDGNYGYTF.

With respect to this clonotype: The junction differs from germline at one of its ends, possibly a read error. This chain joins TRBV12-3 or TRBV12-4 and TRBJ1-5; D not certain. The CDR3 totals 13 residues. This CDR3 reads CASRLISNQPQHF. The CDR3 DNA reads as TGTGCCAGCCGTTTAATTAGCAACCAGCCCCAGCATTTT.

This clonotype was counted ten times or more. This rearrangement joins TRBV20-1 to TRBJ1-5; 10 bases map to TRBD1. From germline, CDR1 is DFQATT and CDR2 SNEGSKA (reference sequence). The CDR3 sequence is 15 residues long. The ends lost 6 bases at V and 6 bases at J; junction bases unmatched: 11. The CDR3 here is CSALADRGSGQPQHF. The CDR3 DNA reads as TGCAGTGCCTTAGCGGACAGGGGGTCAGGTCAGCCCCAGCATTTT.

This clonotype was observed many times. The chain links TRBV5-6 to TRBJ2-6, with D tentatively TRBD2 (6 bases). Germline CDR1 is SGHDT and CDR2 is YYEEEE. The CDR3 is 16 residues long. V lost 5 bases, J lost 4 bases, and 16 bases lay in between. CDR3: CASRRRVNSGANVLTF. CDR3 nucleotide sequence: TGTGCCAGCAGGAGGAGGGTGAACTCCGGGGCCAACGTCCTGACTTTC. Full variable domain (outside the CDR3, taken from reference TRBV5-6 and TRBJ2-6): DAGVTQSPTHLIKTRGQQVTLRCSPKSGHDTVSWYQQALGQGPQFIFQYYEEEERQRGNFPDRFSGHQFPNYSSELNVNALLLGDSALYLCASRRRVNSGANVLTFGAGSRLTVL.

This clonotype was detected ten times or more. This chain links TRBV20-1 with TRBJ2-7; 7 positions agree with TRBD2. CDR1 and CDR2 from the germline V gene are DFQATT and SNEGSKA (reference sequence). The CDR3 sequence is 15 residues long. Trimming removed 0 bases from V and 3 bases from J; junction bases left unmatched: 8. The CDR3 DNA reads TGCAGTGCTAGAGATGCGGGGGAGCTAAGCTACGAGCAGTACTTC. Translated, it gives CSARDAGELSYEQYF.

This clonotype was seen many times. The V and J genes are TRBV5-1 and TRBJ2-3; TRBD2 aligns across 9 bases. The CDR3 is 16 amino acids. CDR1 is SGHRS and CDR2 is YFSETQ in the germline V gene. V trimming: 1 base; J trimming: 3 bases; junction bases outside the gene matches: 6. The CDR3 spells CASSLSPSGVTDTQYF. For the CDR3, the DNA is TGCGCCAGCAGCTTGTCCCCTAGCGGGGTAACAGATACGCAGTATTTT.

This clonotype has a count of ten or more. The chain links TRBV7-6 to TRBJ1-1; D might be TRBD1 (6 bases). Germline V gene data show CDR1 as SGHVS and CDR2 as FNYEAQ. The V end lost 5 bases, the J end lost 3 bases, and 10 bases lay between the germline ends. The CDR3 covers 13 residues. CDR3: CASSTQGYTEAFF. The CDR3 DNA sequence: TGTGCCAGCAGCACCCAGGGGTACACTGAAGCTTTCTTT.